The 9 T cell receptor beta chains below all came from one sample that was sequenced in a study of response to subunit inactivated influenza vaccine. MiXCR, run by TCRdb on the RT-PCR reads, gives a single entry per CDR3 protein. The sample has more than 150,000 distinct CDR3 sequences; roughly 10% are singletons. Specimen: CD8+ T cells sorted from PBMCs, collected around 25 months after vaccination. The receptor set was obtained from a man aged 45-69 years who received an inactivated influenza vaccine.

The chain links TRBV9 to TRBJ2-7; 7 nucleotides agree with TRBD2. CDR1 SGDLS and CDR2 YYNGEE come from the germline V gene. Trimming took 3 bases from V and 3 from J; bases not matched to a gene: 3. CDR3 length: 13 residues. This CDR3 reads CASSASGDYEQYF. The CDR3 DNA sequence: TGTGCCAGCAGCGCTAGCGGAGACTACGAGCAGTACTTC.

This clonotype has more than one count but fewer than ten. This chain uses TRBV5-1 with TRBJ2-7; perhaps TRBD1 as D (5 bases). Per germline, CDR1 SGHRS and CDR2 YFSETQ. Trimming stripped 2 bases from V and 2 bases from J, with 11 bases between. The CDR3 spans 14 residues. The DNA of the CDR3 is TGCGCCAGCAGCTTAAGACAGCAAACCTACGAGCAGTACTTC. Encoded protein: CASSLRQQTYEQYF.

This sequence joins TRBV9 and TRBJ2-2, with D possibly being TRBD1 (6 bases). There are 14 residues in the CDR3. Trimming shortened V by 2 bases and J by 7 bases, and 12 bases separated the two germline ends. Germline V lookup: CDR1 SGDLS, CDR2 YYNGEE. The chain's CDR3 is CASSVTGSGGELFF. CDR3 nucleotide sequence: TGTGCCAGCAGCGTTACAGGGTCAGGCGGGGAGCTGTTTTTT.

This clonotype occurred a few times. This chain links TRBV11-2 with TRBJ2-7; TRBD1 or TRBD2 may be the D gene (5 bases each). Germline assignment: CDR1 SGHAT and CDR2 FQNNGV. V dropped 5 bases and J dropped 1 base, with 15 bases sitting between them. The CDR3 loop spans 15 amino acids. The CDR3 loop reads CASSLRLGTSYEQYF. CDR3 nucleotide sequence: TGTGCCAGCAGCCTCCGTTTAGGGACGTCCTACGAGCAGTACTTC.

The DNA for the CDR3 is TGTGCCAGCTTGACCCAGGGGGAGATAGAGGGCTACACCTTC. Translation: CASLTQGEIEGYTF. This chain joins TRBV7-9 and TRBJ1-2; 7 bases line up with TRBD1. The J segment lost 8 bases and the V segment lost 8 bases, leaving 14 bases of the junction unmatched. This CDR3 contains 14 residues. Germline CDR1 and CDR2: SEHNR and FQNEAQ (reference sequence).

This clonotype was counted between two and nine times. This chain joins TRBV5-1 and TRBJ2-3, with D possibly TRBD1 on 5 matching bases. Per germline, CDR1 SGHRS and CDR2 YFSETQ. Trimming removed 2 bases at V and 6 bases at J, with 10 bases between. CDR3 length equals 13 residues. The CDR3 DNA sequence: TGCGCCAGCAGCTTTTGGGGCGACGATACGCAGTATTTT. Translating gives CASSFWGDDTQYF.

This clonotype was recorded many times. The J gene is TRBJ2-7, the V gene TRBV24-1; tentatively, D is TRBD2 (6 bases). The CDR3 runs 14 residues. Germline assignment: CDR1 KGHDR and CDR2 SFDVKD. The V end was cut by 3 bases, the J end by 1 base, with 9 bases between. CDR3 sequence (DNA): TGTGCCACCAGTGATGCCGGGACTTCCTACGAGCAGTACTTC. Translated, it gives CATSDAGTSYEQYF.

The V call is TRBV7-3, the J call TRBJ2-1; no firm D call. CDR3 size: 15 residues. In germline, CDR1 is SGHTA, CDR2 FQGTGA. V lost 1 base to trimming and J lost 6 bases, with 13 bases between them. Here the CDR3 reads CASSLRALPPNEQFF. The CDR3 region has the DNA TGTGCCAGCAGCTTAAGGGCCCTACCCCCCAATGAGCAGTTCTTC.

Many counts were recorded for this clonotype. V is TRBV11-2 and J is TRBJ2-1; 12 bases align to TRBD1. The germline gives CDR1 SGHAT, CDR2 FQNNGV. The V segment lost 5 bases and the J segment 7 bases; nucleotides outside the gene matches: 9. This CDR3 spans 16 amino acids. In DNA, the CDR3 is TGTGCCAGCAGCGGTGGGACAGGGGGCCTGAAGAATGAGCAGTTCTTC. Encoded protein: CASSGGTGGLKNEQFF.